The 24 T cell receptor beta chains given below trace back to one sample, sequenced in a study of T-cell reconstitution after alpha-beta-depleted transplantation in children. Preparation of the TCRbeta library was carried out with unique molecular identifiers. MiXCR, run by TCRdb on the PCR reads, gives a single entry per CDR3 protein. The data hold some 640,000 distinct CDR3 sequences, with about 15% observed a single time. Here the sequenced sample was PBMCs from the stem cell graft donor, taken from the stem cell graft. These receptors originate from a human donor who donated a stem cell graft to a child with acute myeloid leukemia.

This clonotype came up many times. The rearrangement links TRBV20-1 to TRBJ1-2, with TRBD1 matching 8 bases. Trimming cost V 4 bases and J 5 bases; bases outside gene matches: 3. Germline V gene lookup returns CDR1 DFQATT and CDR2 SNEGSKA (reference sequence). The CDR3 has 12 amino acids. CDR3 in amino acids: CSATGQGYGYTF. The CDR3 DNA reads as TGCAGTGCTACTGGACAGGGATATGGCTACACCTTC.

This chain links TRBV6-5 with TRBJ1-1, with 9 bases fitting TRBD1. The CDR3 is made up of 17 amino acids. CDR1 MNHEY and CDR2 SVGAGI come from the germline V gene. V shed 0 bases, J shed 5 bases, and the junction held 10 bases outside the gene matches. The CDR3 sequence: CASSYSSPVGTGTEAFF. CDR3 bases: TGTGCCAGCAGTTACTCCTCCCCCGTCGGGACAGGGACTGAAGCTTTCTTT.

The chain uses TRBV20-1 and TRBJ1-1; TRBD1 aligns across 7 bases. The CDR3 totals 15 residues. Germline trimming cut 3 bases from V and 3 bases from J; bases unmatched to any gene: 10. Germline lookup yields CDR1 DFQATT and CDR2 SNEGSKA (reference sequence). CDR3 residues: CSASVQGFGDTEAFF. The CDR3 DNA follows: TGCAGTGCTAGCGTACAGGGGTTCGGGGACACTGAAGCTTTCTTT.

The table lists this clonotype with many counts. This rearrangement joins TRBV12-3 or TRBV12-4 to TRBJ1-4, with D unclear. The CDR3 covers 11 residues. The germline V and J ends were trimmed by 3 bases and 8 bases, with 4 bases remaining between them. The CDR3 spells CASSFAEKLFF. The CDR3 DNA is TGTGCCAGCAGTTTTGCGGAAAAACTGTTTTTT.

This clonotype has ten or more counts. The chain joins TRBV9 to TRBJ2-3; tentative D call: TRBD2 (5 bases). The length of the CDR3 is 16 residues. Trimming removed 0 bases at V and 2 bases at J, with 13 bases between. The germline V gene has CDR1 SGDLS and CDR2 YYNGEE. The chain's CDR3 is CASSVGGKRITDTQYF. Here the CDR3 DNA reads TGTGCCAGCAGCGTAGGAGGGAAGAGGATCACAGATACGCAGTATTTT.

This clonotype has a count of ten or more. The J gene is TRBJ1-4, the V gene TRBV20-1, with D possibly being TRBD1 (5 bases). Trimming stripped 6 bases from V and 6 bases from J, with 11 bases between. The CDR3 is made up of 12 amino acids. Germline CDR1 and CDR2: DFQATT and SNEGSKA (reference sequence). The CDR3 DNA reads TGCAGTGCGGGGAAAGGGGATGAAAAACTGTTTTTT. This sequence encodes CSAGKGDEKLFF.

CDR3 region: CASRYGDGVTYEQYF. The CDR3 bases are TGTGCCAGCAGGTACGGCGACGGTGTCACCTACGAGCAGTACTTC. The chain carries TRBV27 and TRBJ2-7; the D is unclear. This CDR3 region has 15 residues. Trimming pared 6 bases from V and 2 bases from J, leaving 17 bases between. Germline lookup yields CDR1 MNHEY and CDR2 SMNVEV (reference sequence).

The CDR3 loop reads CASSLEGLPHNEQFF. The CDR3 DNA is TGCGCCAGCAGCTTGGAAGGACTACCACACAATGAGCAGTTCTTC. The gene calls are TRBV5-1 and TRBJ2-1; D perhaps matches TRBD2 (6 bases). Trimming cost V 0 bases and J 5 bases, with 12 bases left between them. Germline values: CDR1 SGHRS, CDR2 YFSETQ. The CDR3 runs 15 residues.

The rearrangement uses TRBV11-1 and TRBJ1-2, with unresolved D. The CDR3 has 10 amino acids. CDR1 and CDR2 from the germline V gene are SGHAT and FQDESV (reference sequence). The V end was cut by 11 bases, the J end by 5 bases, with 9 bases between. CDR3 in DNA: TGTGCCTCCGGAGAGTATGGCTACACCTTC. It yields the protein CASGEYGYTF.

This clonotype was observed at least ten times. The J gene is TRBJ2-1, the V gene TRBV20-1, with 7 bases matching TRBD1. Per the germline V gene, CDR1 is DFQATT and CDR2 is SNEGSKA (reference sequence). Trimming at V came to 3 bases and at J to 7 bases, leaving 9 bases not matched to a gene. The CDR3 contains 14 residues. As DNA, the CDR3 is TGCAGTGCTAGTACTACAGGGGTCTTGAATGAGCAGTTCTTC. It is translated as CSASTTGVLNEQFF.

CDR3 coding DNA: TGTGCCAGCAGCTTAGTGGTAACCCAAAACATTCAGTACTTC. Translated: CASSLVVTQNIQYF. This chain uses TRBV7-2 with TRBJ2-4, with D unclear. CDR1 is SGHTA and CDR2 is FQGNSA in the germline V gene. The CDR3 loop spans 14 amino acids. The V end was cut by 1 base, the J end by 5 bases, with 9 bases between.

This clonotype was counted ten times or more. The chain recombines TRBV7-9 with TRBJ1-2; D call uncertain. Trimming took off 4 bases at V and 7 bases at J, with 7 bases between the two ends. CDR1 and CDR2 (germline): SEHNR, FQNEAQ (reference sequence). The CDR3 consists of 11 residues. CDR3 sequence (DNA): TGTGCCAGCAGCTCGGCGGGTGGCTACACCTTC. It yields the protein CASSSAGGYTF.

This clonotype was seen at least ten times. This sequence joins TRBV5-1 and TRBJ2-1; 7 bases are a match to TRBD1. Germline assignment: CDR1 SGHRS and CDR2 YFSETQ. This CDR3 is built from 13 residues. J lost 7 bases, V lost 6 bases, and 7 bases had no gene match. The CDR3 DNA reads as TGCGCCAGCACGCGAGGGACAGCAAATGAGCAGTTCTTC. It yields the protein CASTRGTANEQFF.

Many counts were recorded for this clonotype. CDR3 residues: CSARPIQGRSGANVLTF. CDR3 nucleotide sequence: TGCAGTGCTAGACCCATACAGGGGAGGTCTGGGGCCAACGTCCTGACTTTC. The rearrangement uses TRBV20-1 and TRBJ2-6; TRBD1 might be the D (7 bases). The CDR3 has 17 amino acids. Per the germline V gene, CDR1 is DFQATT and CDR2 is SNEGSKA (reference sequence). Trimming shortened V by 2 bases and J by 1 base, and 15 bases separated the two germline ends.

This clonotype showed up many times. J is TRBJ1-5 and V is TRBV29-1, with TRBD1 as a possible D gene (6 bases). The CDR3 sequence is 15 residues long. Per the germline V gene, CDR1 is SQVTM and CDR2 is ANQGSEA. Between the trimmed V and J ends, which lost 6 bases and 2 bases, there was a span of 17 bases. The CDR3 sequence is CSVSDSLGGNQPQHF. For the CDR3, the DNA is TGCAGCGTGTCGGACAGCCTGGGTGGCAATCAGCCCCAGCATTTT.

This clonotype was picked up many times. The chain couples TRBV29-1 to TRBJ2-5; 8 bases fit TRBD2. Trimming took 6 bases from V and 4 from J; bases not matched to a gene: 7. The CDR3 has 13 amino acids. From germline, CDR1 is SQVTM and CDR2 ANQGSEA. The CDR3 sequence is CSVVSGGRETQYF. CDR3 nucleotides: TGCAGCGTAGTCTCGGGAGGGCGAGAGACCCAGTACTTC.

The sample holds many counts of this clonotype. The chain couples TRBV20-1 to TRBJ1-5; D perhaps matches TRBD1 (5 bases). CDR3 length equals 14 residues. Germline assignment: CDR1 DFQATT and CDR2 SNEGSKA (reference sequence). Trimming shortened V by 2 bases and J by 2 bases, and 10 bases separated the two germline ends. In DNA, the CDR3 is TGCAGTGCTAGATGGGGGTTTGGCAATCAGCCCCAGCATTTT. Protein product: CSARWGFGNQPQHF.

This clonotype was counted many times. V gene TRBV15 combines with J gene TRBJ1-6; D remains ambiguous. Trimming shortened V by 4 bases and J by 8 bases, and 9 bases separated the two germline ends. The CDR3 extends over 13 amino acids. The germline V gene encodes CDR1 LNHNV and CDR2 YYDKDF (reference sequence). In DNA, the CDR3 is TGTGCCACCAGCATTGCGCCCGATTCACCCCTCCACTTT. Its translation is CATSIAPDSPLHF.

Ten or more counts support this clonotype. The gene calls are TRBV7-6 and TRBJ2-2, with a weak D call TRBD2 (6 bases). V dropped 5 bases and J dropped 5 bases, with 18 bases sitting between them. Germline CDR1 and CDR2: SGHVS and FNYEAQ. CDR3 length equals 16 residues. The CDR3 DNA reads as TGTGCCAGCAGCCCAGCGACTAGGGCATTTACCGGGGAGCTGTTTTTT. Its protein product is CASSPATRAFTGELFF.

This chain connects TRBV5-6 to TRBJ2-5; 11 bases agree with TRBD2. Trimming cost V 4 bases and J 5 bases; bases outside gene matches: 4. Germline V gene data show CDR1 as SGHDT and CDR2 as YYEEEE. The CDR3 runs 14 residues. In nucleotides, the CDR3 is TGTGCCAGCAGCAAGACTAGCGGGAAGGAGACCCAGTACTTC. Translation gives CASSKTSGKETQYF.

The chain recombines TRBV18 with TRBJ2-5, with 8 positions matching TRBD1. Germline CDR1 and CDR2: KGHSH and LQKENI. The CDR3 has 17 amino acids. The junction had 9 bases not matched to a gene; V was cut back by 3 bases and J by 0 bases. The CDR3 DNA reads TGTGCCAGCTCACCCCTCATTCCGGACAGGGACCAAGAGACCCAGTACTTC. Protein sequence: CASSPLIPDRDQETQYF.

This clonotype was recorded a few times. The chain is built from TRBV12-3 or TRBV12-4 and TRBJ1-1; D remains unclear. Trimming removed 8 bases at V and 5 bases at J, with 18 bases between. This CDR3 contains 14 residues. This chain's CDR3 is CASRDPRTVTEAFF. In nucleotides, the CDR3 is TGTGCCAGCCGAGACCCCAGAACGGTTACTGAAGCTTTCTTT.

On this clonotype: A much larger clone differs by one base, so this may be a read error. The chain uses TRBV20-1 and TRBJ1-5; weak D call: TRBD1 (5 bases). The CDR3 spans 11 residues. Germline V CDR1 and CDR2: DFQATT, SNEGSKA (reference sequence). The CDR3 DNA follows: TGCGGTGCTAACGCAGGGTTGCCCCAGCATTTT. Its protein product is CGANAGLPQHF.

The table lists this clonotype with many counts. The genes are TRBV20-1 and TRBJ1-1; weak D call: TRBD1 (5 bases). The CDR3 spans 14 residues. Germline CDR1 is DFQATT and CDR2 is SNEGSKA (reference sequence). Trimming removed 5 bases from V and 8 bases from J, with 21 bases in between. The CDR3 nucleotides read TGCAGTGCTGGGGGTGGACCTCGGGCCAGCGAAGCTTTCTTT. It yields the protein CSAGGGPRASEAFF.